This record covers a single TCR beta chain. Antigen specificity is unknown. This specimen belongs to a study of Graves' ophthalmopathy and Graves' hyperthyroidism. General study points: Distinction of ophthalmopathy from stable hyperthyroidism by a 13-signature model reached approximately 90% sensitivity and 81.08% specificity. Most expanded clonotypes in thyroid above 0.001 frequency also showed up in blood. The model's ophthalmopathy progression predictions had just under 71% sensitivity and roughly 72% specificity.

None of the included patients had other autoimmune diseases, uncontrolled infections, pregnancy or lactation, as these led to exclusion. RNA served as the template for amplifying TCR beta CDR3 regions. HTBI-primed first-round RT-PCR preceded second-round multiplex PCR. TCRdb re-derived calls from the multiplex PCR reads in MiXCR, one entry per CDR3 protein. The table records 300,000 to 450,000 distinct CDR3 sequences, about 18% of them present only once. V lost 3 bases and J lost 5, with 13 bases in between. Germline loops: CDR1 MNHNS, CDR2 SASEGT. The CDR3 runs to 14 residues. Sequencing input: peripheral blood. This sequence originates from an adult woman with stable Graves' hyperthyroidism. V is TRBV6-1 and J is TRBJ1-1; D remains unclear. The CDR3 is CASSESSGYTEAFF. In DNA, the CDR3 is TGTGCCAGCAGTGAGAGCTCGGGTTATACTGAAGCTTTCTTT.